This T cell receptor beta chain comes out of a study of long-term antiretroviral therapy in people with HIV. Survey-level resolution applied to immunoSEQ assay v3.0. A target of roughly 40,000-50,000 T-cell genomes per sample was set for sequencing. The method was immunoSEQ multiplex PCR; TCRdb's version includes in-frame clones alone and lacks a portion of them. The data hold around 18,000 clones, with approximately 90% observed a single time. Germline CDR1 reads LNHDA; CDR2 reads SQIVND (reference sequence). The CDR3 runs 13 residues. V shed 1 base and J shed 5 bases, with 9 bases lying between them.

The source material was unsorted PBMCs, sampled 4.2 years after starting antiretroviral therapy. The chain links TRBV19 to TRBJ2-7; a weak D match, TRBD1 (6 bases). The receptor was isolated from a man aged 50-60 years with HIV. The CDR3 nucleotides read TGTGCCAGTAGTATAGTGTCAGGGGACGAGCAGTACTTC. This translates into CASSIVSGDEQYF. The variable domain in full, with the rest retrieved from reference TRBV19 and TRBJ2-7, is DGGITQSPKYLFRKEGQNVTLSCEQNLNHDAMYWYRQDPGQGLRLIYYSQIVNDFQKGDIAEGYSVSREKKESFPLTVTSAQKNPTAFYLCASSIVSGDEQYFGPGTRLTVT.